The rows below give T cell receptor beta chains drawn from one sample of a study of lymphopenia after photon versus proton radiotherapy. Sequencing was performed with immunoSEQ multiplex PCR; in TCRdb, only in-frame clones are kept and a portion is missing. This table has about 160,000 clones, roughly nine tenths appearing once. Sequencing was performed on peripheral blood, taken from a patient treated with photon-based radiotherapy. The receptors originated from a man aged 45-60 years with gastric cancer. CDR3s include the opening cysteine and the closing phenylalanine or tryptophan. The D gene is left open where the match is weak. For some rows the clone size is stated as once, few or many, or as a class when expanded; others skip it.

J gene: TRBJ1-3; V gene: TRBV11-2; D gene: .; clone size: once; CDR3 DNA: TGTGCCAGCAGCCTGAGTGACACCCTTCGCTCTGGAAACACCATATATTTT; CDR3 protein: CASSLSDTLRSGNTIYF
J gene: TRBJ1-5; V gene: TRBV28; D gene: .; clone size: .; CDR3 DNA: TGTGCCAGCACCAAACTTAGCAATCAGCCCCAGCATTTT; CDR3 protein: CASTKLSNQPQHF
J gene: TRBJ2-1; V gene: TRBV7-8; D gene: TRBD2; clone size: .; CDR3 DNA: TGTGCCAGCAGCTGGGGACTAGCGGGAGGGAAAGGCAATGAGCAGTTCTTC; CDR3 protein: CASSWGLAGGKGNEQFF
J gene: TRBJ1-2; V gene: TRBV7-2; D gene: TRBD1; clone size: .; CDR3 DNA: TGTGCCAGCAGCCGATATCCCGGGACAGGGGGCGATAACTATGGCTACACCTTC; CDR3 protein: CASSRYPGTGGDNYGYTF
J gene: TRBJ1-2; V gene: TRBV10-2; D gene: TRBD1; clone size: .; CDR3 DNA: TGCGCCAGCAGTGAAGGGACAGCTCAAGTTAACTATGGCTACACCTTC; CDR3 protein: CASSEGTAQVNYGYTF
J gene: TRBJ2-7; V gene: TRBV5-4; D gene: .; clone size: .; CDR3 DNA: TGTGCCAGCAGCCGACTTGGCGGGAGCCCAGGGGGCGAGCAGTACTTC; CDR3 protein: CASSRLGGSPGGEQYF
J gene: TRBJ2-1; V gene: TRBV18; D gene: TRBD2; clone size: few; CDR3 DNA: TGTGCCAGCTCACCAGGGACTAGCGGAAGCAATGAGCAGTTCTTC; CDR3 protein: CASSPGTSGSNEQFF
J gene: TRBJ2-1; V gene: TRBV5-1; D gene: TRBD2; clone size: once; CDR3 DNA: TGCGCCAGCAGACCTGTAGCGGGAGGGCCTAATGAGCAGTTCTTC; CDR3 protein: CASRPVAGGPNEQFF
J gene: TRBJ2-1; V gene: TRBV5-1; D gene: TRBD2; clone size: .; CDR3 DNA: TGCGCCAGCAGCAGATCTAGCGGAGCCTACAATGAGCAGTTCTTC; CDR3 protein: CASSRSSGAYNEQFF
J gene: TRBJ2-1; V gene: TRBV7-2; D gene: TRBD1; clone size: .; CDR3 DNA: TGTGCCAGCAGCACACCTGCCGGGACAGGGGGTTACAATGAGCAGTTCTTC; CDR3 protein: CASSTPAGTGGYNEQFF
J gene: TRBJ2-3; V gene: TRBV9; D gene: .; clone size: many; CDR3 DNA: TGTGCCAGCAGCGTAGTGAGCAACCCAGGCACAGATACGCAGTATTTT; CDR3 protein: CASSVVSNPGTDTQYF
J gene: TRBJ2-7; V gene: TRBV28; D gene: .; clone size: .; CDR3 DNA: TGTGCCAGCATAGGGGGCTACGAGCAGTACTTC; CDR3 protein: CASIGGYEQYF
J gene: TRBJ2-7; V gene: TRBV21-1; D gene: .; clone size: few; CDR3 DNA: TGTGCCAGCAGCAAAGGGGGCTGCCGCTCCTACGAGCAGTACTTC; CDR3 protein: CASSKGGCRSYEQYF
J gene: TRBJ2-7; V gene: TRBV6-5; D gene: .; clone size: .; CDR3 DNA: TGTGCCAGCAGGGCCCGGAGGTTCTCCTACGAGCAGTACTTC; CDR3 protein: CASRARRFSYEQYF
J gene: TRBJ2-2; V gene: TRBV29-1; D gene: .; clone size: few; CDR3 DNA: TGCAGCGTTTACGGGGGCTGGGACGGGGAGCTGTTTTTT; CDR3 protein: CSVYGGWDGELFF
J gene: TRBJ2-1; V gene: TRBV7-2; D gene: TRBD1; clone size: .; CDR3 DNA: TGTGCCAGCAGCCCAGACAGGGATCACAATGAGCAGTTCTTC; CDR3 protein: CASSPDRDHNEQFF
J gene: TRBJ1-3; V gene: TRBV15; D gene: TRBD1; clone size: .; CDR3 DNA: TGTGCCACCAGCAGGGACAGGGATTTCCTCTCTGGAAACACCATATATTTT; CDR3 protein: CATSRDRDFLSGNTIYF
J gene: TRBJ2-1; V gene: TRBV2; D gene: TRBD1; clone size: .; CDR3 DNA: TGTGCCAGCAGGTTCCGGGACAGGGCGCGGGGGAATGAGCAGTTCTTC; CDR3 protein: CASRFRDRARGNEQFF
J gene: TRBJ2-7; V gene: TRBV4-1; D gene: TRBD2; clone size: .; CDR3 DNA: TGCGCCAGCAGCCAAGCTAGCGGGCCCTACGAGCAGTACTTC; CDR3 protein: CASSQASGPYEQYF
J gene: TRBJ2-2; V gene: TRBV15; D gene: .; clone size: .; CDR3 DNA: TGTGCCACCACAGAATTGAGCGGGTGGGGCACCGGGGAGCTGTTTTTT; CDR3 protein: CATTELSGWGTGELFF
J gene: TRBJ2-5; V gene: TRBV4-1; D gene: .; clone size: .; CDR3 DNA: TGCGCCAGCCGTTCGAACAGGATGACAGGTCCCCAGTACTTC; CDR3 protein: CASRSNRMTGPQYF
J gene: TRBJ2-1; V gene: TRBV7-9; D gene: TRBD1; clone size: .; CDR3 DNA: TGTGCCAGCAGCTTGTACAGGGGTTCCTACAATGAGCAGTTCTTC; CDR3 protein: CASSLYRGSYNEQFF
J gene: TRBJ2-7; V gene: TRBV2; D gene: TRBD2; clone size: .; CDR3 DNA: TGTGCCACAATGTCCCAAAGCGGGGTTAACTACGAGCAGTACTTC; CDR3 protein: CATMSQSGVNYEQYF
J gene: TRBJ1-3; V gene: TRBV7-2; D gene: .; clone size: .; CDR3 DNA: TGTGCCAGCAGCTTAGACAGCCTCTCTGGAAACACCATATATTTT; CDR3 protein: CASSLDSLSGNTIYF
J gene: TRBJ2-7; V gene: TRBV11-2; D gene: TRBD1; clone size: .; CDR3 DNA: TGTGCCAGCAGCTACCGGACAGGGGGCGGCGAGCAGTACTTC; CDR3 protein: CASSYRTGGGEQYF
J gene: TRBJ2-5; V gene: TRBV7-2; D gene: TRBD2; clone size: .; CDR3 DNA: TGTGCCAGCAGCTTAGCCCCCAGCGGGGGTGCCTACCAAGAGACCCAGTACTTC; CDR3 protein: CASSLAPSGGAYQETQYF
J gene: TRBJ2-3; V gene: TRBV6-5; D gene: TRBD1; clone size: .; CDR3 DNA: TGTGCCAGCAGTCCAGACAGGGGCAAAGATACGCAGTATTTT; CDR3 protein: CASSPDRGKDTQYF
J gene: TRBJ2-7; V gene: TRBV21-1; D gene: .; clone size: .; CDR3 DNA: TGTGCCAGCAGCAAAGTTGAACGAGGCGAGCAGTACTTC; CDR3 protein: CASSKVERGEQYF
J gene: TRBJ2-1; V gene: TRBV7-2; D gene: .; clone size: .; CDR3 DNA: TGTGCCAGCAGCCGCTCTGATGAGCAGTTCTTC; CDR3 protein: CASSRSDEQFF
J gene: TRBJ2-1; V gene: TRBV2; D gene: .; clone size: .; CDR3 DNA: TGTGCCAGCAGGCGTAATTACAATGAGCAGTTCTTC; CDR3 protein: CASRRNYNEQFF
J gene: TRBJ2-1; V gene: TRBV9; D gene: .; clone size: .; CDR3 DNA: TGTGCCAGCAGCCCGAACGCGATGAGCGATGAGCAGTTCTTC; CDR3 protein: CASSPNAMSDEQFF
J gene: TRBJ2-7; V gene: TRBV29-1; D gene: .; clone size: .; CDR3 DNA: TGCAGCGTTGAAGATCAGAGGGGACGGGGCGACTCCTACGAGCAGTACTTC; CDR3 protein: CSVEDQRGRGDSYEQYF
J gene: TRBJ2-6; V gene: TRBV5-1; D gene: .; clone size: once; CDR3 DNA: TGCGCCAGCAGCCTGGCGACCGCATTACAGGGAGCTGGGGCCAACGTCCTGACTTTC; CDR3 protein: CASSLATALQGAGANVLTF
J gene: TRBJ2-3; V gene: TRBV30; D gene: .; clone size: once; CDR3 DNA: TGTGCCTGGAGTGTCCGGACAGCCACAGATACGCAGTATTTT; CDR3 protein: CAWSVRTATDTQYF
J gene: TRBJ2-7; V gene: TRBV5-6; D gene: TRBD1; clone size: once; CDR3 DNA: TGTGCCAGCAGCCACAGGGGTAGTAGATCCTACGAGCAGTACTTC; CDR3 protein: CASSHRGSRSYEQYF
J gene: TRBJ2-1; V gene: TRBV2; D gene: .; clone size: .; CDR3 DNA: TGTGCCAGAACCGGGGGAAGCTCCTACAATGAGCAGTTCTTC; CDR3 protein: CARTGGSSYNEQFF
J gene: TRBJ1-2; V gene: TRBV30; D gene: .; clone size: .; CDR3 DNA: TGTGCCGCGACGACGTCTAACTATGGCTACACCTTC; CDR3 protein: CAATTSNYGYTF
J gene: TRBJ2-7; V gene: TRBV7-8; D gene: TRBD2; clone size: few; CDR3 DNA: TGTGCCAGCAGCTCCACAAGGCGGGACTACCCTCTATTGCAGTACTTC; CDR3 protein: CASSSTRRDYPLLQYF
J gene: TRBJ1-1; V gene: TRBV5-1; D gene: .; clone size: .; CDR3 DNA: TGCGCCAGCAGCTTGGTGGTGAACACTGAAGCTTTCTTT; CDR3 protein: CASSLVVNTEAFF
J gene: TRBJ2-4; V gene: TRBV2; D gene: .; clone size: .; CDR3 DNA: TGTGCCAGCAGCGGGGAAGGGCTAGCCAAAAACATTCAGTACTTC; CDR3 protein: CASSGEGLAKNIQYF
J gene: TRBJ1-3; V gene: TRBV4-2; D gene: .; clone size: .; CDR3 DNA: TGTGCCAGCAGCCAAGATCTGGTATTGGGAAACACCATATATTTT; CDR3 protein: CASSQDLVLGNTIYF
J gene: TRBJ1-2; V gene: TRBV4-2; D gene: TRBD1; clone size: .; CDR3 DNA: TGTGCCAGCAGCCAAGTGGCGGACAGGTTAATTGGCTACACCTTC; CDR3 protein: CASSQVADRLIGYTF
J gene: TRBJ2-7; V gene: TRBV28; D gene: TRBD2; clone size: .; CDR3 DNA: TGTGCCACCCAGACTAGCGGTTACGAGCAGTACTTC; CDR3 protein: CATQTSGYEQYF
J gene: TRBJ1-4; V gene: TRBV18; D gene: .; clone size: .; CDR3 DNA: TGTGCCAGCTCACGACAGACCGGCAATGAAAAACTGTTTTTT; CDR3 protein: CASSRQTGNEKLFF
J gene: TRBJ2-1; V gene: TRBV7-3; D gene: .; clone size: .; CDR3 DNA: TGTGCCAGCAGCTTAAGGTCGACCAATGAGCAGTTCTTC; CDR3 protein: CASSLRSTNEQFF
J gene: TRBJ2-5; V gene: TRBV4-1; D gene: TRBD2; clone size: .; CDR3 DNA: TGCGCCAGCAGCCACGACGACACCGGGACTAGCGGGAACCTCCAAGAGACCCAGTACTTC; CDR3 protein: CASSHDDTGTSGNLQETQYF
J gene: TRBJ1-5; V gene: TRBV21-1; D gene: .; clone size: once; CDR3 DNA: TGTGCCAGCAGCAAAGCCAGGCAGCCGGCGAATCAGCCCCAGCATTTT; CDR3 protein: CASSKARQPANQPQHF